One and the same sample provided the 19 T cell receptor beta chains below, sequenced in a study of blood T cell repertoires in COVID-19. Using immunoSEQ multiplex PCR, the repertoire was profiled, and TCRdb retains in-frame clones only, with some absent. Here the sample spans 200,000 to 300,000 clones, approximately 83% being singletons. Sequenced sample: peripheral blood. All receptors come from a woman aged 80 or over with acute or convalescent COVID-19.

The V gene is TRBV19, the J gene TRBJ2-7; 10 bases are shared with TRBD1. CDR3 length equals 14 residues. The V gene end was trimmed by 4 bases and the J gene end by 3 bases; junction bases not matched to a gene: 3. CDR1 is LNHDA, CDR2 SQIVND, per germline (reference sequence). The CDR3 region has the DNA TGTGCCAGTAGTAAGACAGGGGGCCACTACGAGCAGTACTTC. Translation gives CASSKTGGHYEQYF.

The genes are TRBV24-1 and TRBJ2-3, with D perhaps matching TRBD1 (7 bases). The CDR3 runs 15 residues. Per germline, CDR1 KGHDR and CDR2 SFDVKD. V was cut by 7 bases and J by 3 bases, with 16 bases left in between. The CDR3 region has the DNA TGTGCCACCAGCCAGGAGGGGGCGAGAACAGATACGCAGTATTTT. It codes for CATSQEGARTDTQYF.

Here the CDR3 DNA reads TGTGCCAGCAGCTTCGACAGGGGGCCAGCCTACGAGCAGTACTTC. Its protein product is CASSFDRGPAYEQYF. V gene TRBV7-3 combines with J gene TRBJ2-7; 10 positions agree with TRBD1. Germline CDR1 and CDR2: SGHTA and FQGTGA. This CDR3 region has 15 residues. Trimming at V came to 3 bases and at J to 2 bases, leaving 4 bases not matched to a gene.

The chain links TRBV5-6 to TRBJ2-5; 15 bases fit TRBD2. V was pared by 4 bases and J by 5 bases, with 3 bases of the junction left unmatched. This CDR3 has 15 residues. Germline V lookup: CDR1 SGHDT, CDR2 YYEEEE. CDR3 region: CASSGLAGGLETQYF. CDR3 nucleotides: TGTGCCAGCAGCGGACTAGCGGGGGGGCTGGAGACCCAGTACTTC.

This chain links TRBV11-3 with TRBJ1-1, with D unclear. The CDR3 length is 15 residues. V was shortened by 2 bases and J by 4 bases, with 14 bases between the two germline ends. Germline loops: CDR1 SGHNT, CDR2 YENEEA. The CDR3 region is CASSLSYGESTEAFF. Here the CDR3 DNA reads TGTGCCAGCAGCTTAAGTTACGGGGAGAGCACTGAAGCTTTCTTT. The variable domain in full, with the rest retrieved from reference TRBV11-3 and TRBJ1-1, is EAGVVQSPRYKIIEKKQPVAFWCNPISGHNTLYWYLQNLGQGPELLIRYENEEAVDDSQLPKDRFSAERLKGVDSTLKIQPAELGDSAVYLCASSLSYGESTEAFFGQGTRLTVV.

The chain employs TRBV3-1 (or the pseudogene TRBV3-2) and TRBJ1-2; D perhaps matches TRBD1 (6 bases). The V and J ends lost 7 bases and 7 bases respectively, with 16 bases between them. Germline lookup yields CDR1 LGHDT and CDR2 YNNKEL (reference sequence). The CDR3 loop spans 13 amino acids. CDR3 nucleotides: TGTGCCAGCAACACGCGGGGGGGCACTGGCTACACCTTC. This sequence encodes CASNTRGGTGYTF.

This chain connects TRBV28 to TRBJ1-2, with D maybe TRBD1 (6 bases). Germline CDR1 is MDHEN and CDR2 is SYDVKM. Trimming removed 7 bases at V and 2 bases at J, with 26 bases between. The CDR3 loop spans 18 amino acids. The DNA of the CDR3 is TGTGCCAGCAAGCCGGGGGGCCTTCGGAAAGCCGGAAACTATGGCTACACCTTC. Encoded protein: CASKPGGLRKAGNYGYTF.

The chain employs TRBV18 and TRBJ2-3; tentative D call: TRBD2 (5 bases). The V gene lost 4 bases and the J gene lost 5 bases, with 7 bases spanning the gap. The CDR3 sequence is 12 residues long. Germline CDR1 and CDR2: KGHSH and LQKENI. The CDR3 region is CASSLALDTQYF. In nucleotides, the CDR3 is TGTGCCAGCTCACTAGCGTTAGATACGCAGTATTTT.

V and J are TRBV13 and TRBJ1-6, with TRBD1 matching over 7 bases. V lost 3 bases to trimming and J lost 13 bases; unmatched junction nucleotides: 6. The CDR3 spans 13 residues. Looked up from germline, CDR1 is PRHDT and CDR2 is FYEKMQ (reference sequence). The CDR3 region has the DNA TGTGCCAGCAGCTTGGCAGGGGGGAATCCCCTCCACTTT. Its translation: CASSLAGGNPLHF.

Written as DNA, the CDR3 is TGTGCCAGCAGTCCAGAGGGCAATCAGCCCCAGCATTTT. Translated, it gives CASSPEGNQPQHF. The chain uses TRBV27 and TRBJ1-5; D gene ambiguous. The germline gives CDR1 MNHEY, CDR2 SMNVEV (reference sequence). CDR3 size: 13 residues. V gave up 5 bases and J gave up 2 bases, with 7 bases separating them.

The genes are TRBV28 and TRBJ1-2, with 7 bases that match TRBD1. J was trimmed by 4 bases and V by 4 bases; bases with no gene match: 6. Germline CDR1 reads MDHEN; CDR2 reads SYDVKM. The CDR3 consists of 14 residues. DNA for the CDR3: TGTGCCAGCAGTTCACAGGGGTTCGGCTATGGCTACACCTTC. Its protein product is CASSSQGFGYGYTF.

The rearrangement links TRBV19 to TRBJ2-1; TRBD2 might be the D (6 bases). This CDR3 has 16 residues. V was cut by 4 bases and J by 1 base, with 14 bases left in between. Germline assignment: CDR1 LNHDA and CDR2 SQIVND (reference sequence). The DNA for the CDR3 is TGTGCCAGTAGTACCCCCTGGGGGGATTCCTACAATGAGCAGTTCTTC. Its protein product is CASSTPWGDSYNEQFF.

J is TRBJ1-5 and V is TRBV12-5; D is unresolved. The CDR3 is 14 amino acids. V was cut by 6 bases and J by 3 bases, with 12 bases left in between. Looked up from germline, CDR1 is LGHNT and CDR2 is FRNRAP. The CDR3 nucleotides read TGTGCTAGTGGCCCTGAAAACACCAATCAGCCCCAGCATTTT. Its translation is CASGPENTNQPQHF.

The chain links TRBV2 to TRBJ2-2; 7 bases align to TRBD1. The CDR3 spans 15 residues. The germline gives CDR1 SNHLY, CDR2 FYNNEI. V shed 6 bases and J 1 base; nucleotides not matched to a gene: 5. The CDR3 here is CASRGQQLNTGELFF. DNA for the CDR3: TGTGCCAGCAGGGGACAGCAATTGAACACCGGGGAGCTGTTTTTT.

This clone was observed a single time. The chain carries TRBV13 and TRBJ2-7; 8 bases agree with TRBD1. Germline CDR1 reads PRHDT; CDR2 reads FYEKMQ (reference sequence). CDR3 length: 15 residues. Germline trimming cut 5 bases from V and 2 bases from J; bases unmatched to any gene: 8. CDR3 DNA sequence: TGTGCCAGCAGCCCCGTGACAGGGGTAGCCTACGAGCAGTACTTC. Protein: CASSPVTGVAYEQYF. Looking up the rest from reference TRBV13 and TRBJ2-7 gives the full variable domain: AAGVIQSPRHLIKEKRETATLKCYPIPRHDTVYWYQQGPGQDPQFLISFYEKMQSDKGSIPDRFSAQQFSDYHSELNMSSLELGDSALYFCASSPVTGVAYEQYFGPGTRLTVT.

This clone was counted only a few times. The chain employs TRBV2 and TRBJ1-4, with 8 bases fitting TRBD1. This CDR3 is 15 amino acids long. The V gene end was trimmed by 6 bases and the J gene end by 5 bases; junction bases not matched to a gene: 8. The germline V gene has CDR1 SNHLY and CDR2 FYNNEI. The CDR3 sequence is CASSLPTGGNEKLFF. The CDR3 coding sequence is TGTGCCAGCAGCCTACCAACAGGGGGGAATGAAAAACTGTTTTTT.

The chain employs TRBV7-3 and TRBJ2-2; 14 positions agree with TRBD2. In germline, CDR1 is SGHTA, CDR2 FQGTGA. The CDR3 consists of 17 residues. Trimming cost V 4 bases and J 4 bases; bases outside gene matches: 5. Here the CDR3 reads CASSSTSGGASTGELFF. The CDR3, as DNA: TGTGCCAGCAGCTCGACTAGCGGGGGGGCGAGCACCGGGGAGCTGTTTTTT.

The chain is built from TRBV29-1 and TRBJ2-1, with 9 bases lining up with TRBD1. The CDR3 runs to 13 residues. Germline values: CDR1 SQVTM, CDR2 ANQGSEA. Trimming at V came to 6 bases and at J to 7 bases, leaving 7 bases not matched to a gene. The CDR3 here is CSVHRQGGNEQFF. For the CDR3, the DNA is TGCAGCGTACACCGACAGGGGGGTAATGAGCAGTTCTTC.

The chain joins TRBV6-6 to TRBJ1-1; D is uncertain. V gave up 2 bases and J gave up 0 bases, with 13 bases separating them. Germline lookup yields CDR1 MNHNY and CDR2 SVGAGI (reference sequence). The CDR3 runs to 16 residues. The CDR3 coding sequence is TGTGCCAGCAGTTACGGCGTGGGCGCTCTGAACACTGAAGCTTTCTTT. It yields the protein CASSYGVGALNTEAFF.